This T cell receptor (beta chain) was found in a study of shared clonotypes between healthy human individuals. Study-wide results and limits: A small donor pool kept down the genetic and exposure-history diversity that was represented.

When samples were unsorted, some 90 million PBMCs were used for genomic DNA. Replicate PCRs run on unsorted PBMC used 300 to 350 ng DNA, which was some 30,000 T cell genomes. Per the authors' pipeline: Junction-only immunoSEQ data arrived without quality scores, meaning filtering differed. TCRdb's table, derived via immunoSEQ multiplex PCR, lists solely in-frame clones and lacks some. D and trimming come from the DNA, and the V and J calls and clone size come from that table. The table lists about half a million clones, more than 65% of them singletons. Worth noting for this clone: Its antigen remains unknown.

This clonotype originated in a woman aged 40 to 55 in good health. Some clones in this sample may be carry-over from other donors' samples. Sequencing input: PBMCs.

CDR3: CASSQISGTKSGELFF. CDR3 DNA: TGTGCCAGCAGCCAAATTAGCGGGACGAAGTCAGGGGAGCTGTTTTTT. The chain is built from TRBV7-9 and TRBJ2-2, with 8 bases identical to TRBD2. This CDR3 contains 16 residues. CDR1 and CDR2 from the germline V gene are SEHNR and FQNEAQ (reference sequence). The junction had 13 bases not matched to a gene; V was cut back by 5 bases and J by 8 bases.